This T cell receptor beta chain is drawn from a study of T cell responses to AZD1222 COVID-19 vaccine. General study points: Repertoires were collected only later (after the peak T cell response had occurred). Unmutated variant regions reportedly attract nearly half of all spike-specific TCRs. Following two doses of AZD1222, Spike-specific TCR breadth and depth rose. Clonal diversity was possibly underestimated; the donors were predominantly white British and more often female.

Libraries were prepared by immunoSEQ multiplex PCR; TCRdb keeps only in-frame clonotypes and omits some of them. The data hold about 140,000 clones, with approximately 95% observed a single time. Per the germline V gene, CDR1 is SGHTA and CDR2 is FQGNSA. The CDR3 is 14 residues long. Trimming took 6 bases from V and 5 from J, leaving 15 bases between them. Only one count was recorded for this clone. Its specificity is not known. The receptor was isolated from an adult in good health. The sequences come from peripheral blood, collected on day 0 of MenACWY control vaccination. The chain joins TRBV7-2 to TRBJ2-3; D possibly uses TRBD1 or TRBD2 (7 bases each). CDR3 region: CASSPTGRVDTQYF. The DNA for the CDR3 is TGTGCCAGCAGTCCGACAGGGAGGGTAGATACGCAGTATTTT. The complete variable domain, with remaining parts taken from reference TRBV7-2 and TRBJ2-3, reads GAGVSQSPSNKVTEKGKDVELRCDPISGHTALYWYRQSLGQGLEFLIYFQGNSAPDKSGLPSDRFSAERTGGSVSTLTIQRTQQEDSAVYLCASSPTGRVDTQYFGPGTRLTVL.